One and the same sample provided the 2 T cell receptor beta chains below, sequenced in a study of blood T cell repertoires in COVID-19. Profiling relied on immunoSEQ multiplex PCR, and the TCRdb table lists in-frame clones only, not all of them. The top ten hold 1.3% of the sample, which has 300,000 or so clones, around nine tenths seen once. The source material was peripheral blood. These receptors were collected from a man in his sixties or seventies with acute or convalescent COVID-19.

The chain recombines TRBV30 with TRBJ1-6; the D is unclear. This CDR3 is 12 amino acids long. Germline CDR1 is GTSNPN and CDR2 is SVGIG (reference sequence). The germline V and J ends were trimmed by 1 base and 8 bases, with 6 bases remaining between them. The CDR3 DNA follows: TGTGCCTGGAGTGCCCTCTATTCACCCCTCCACTTT. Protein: CAWSALYSPLHF.

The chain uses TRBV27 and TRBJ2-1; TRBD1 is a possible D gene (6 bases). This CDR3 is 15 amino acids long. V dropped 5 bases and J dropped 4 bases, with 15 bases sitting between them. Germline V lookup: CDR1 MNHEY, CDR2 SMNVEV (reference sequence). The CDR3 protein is CASSVNRALYNEQFF. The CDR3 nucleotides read TGTGCCAGCAGTGTGAACAGGGCTCTATACAATGAGCAGTTCTTC.